The text below deals with one T cell receptor beta chain. Its cognate antigen has yet to be identified. Nothing much larger sits one base from this clone, and base qualities are not available. CDR1 SNHLY and CDR2 FYNNEI were looked up in the germline V gene. Here V drops 6 bases and J drops 5 bases, and the junction holds 8 bases not matched to any gene. The CDR3 measures 15 amino acids from cysteine to phenylalanine. Kept here is only the CDR3 DNA, which spans 45 bases and is read in frame from base 1. The data stem from a study of blood T cell repertoires in COVID-19 (dated by TCRdb to the early 2020s). Describing the broader study: Samples from collaborators originated in the United States, Italy and Spain and spanned both the acute and convalescent phases of COVID-19. A de-identified subject ID, COVID-19 status, age in years and sex were almost always included in the sample metadata. The dataset comprised deeply sampled blood TCRbeta repertoires from subjects exposed to, actively infected with, or recovered from COVID-19. HLA class I and class II types, where available, came from metadata supplied by the sample provider rather than from assay-based typing. The samples were drawn from two sources: the first 160 participants of the ongoing ImmuneRACE study, and 950 to 1,500 subjects contributed by 6 global collaborators. A freely available public database, intended as a resource for researchers studying the immune response to SARS-CoV-2, is where the repertoires were released. The prospective study material was composed of cDNA or gDNA derived from T cells, B-cell-depleted T cells, or PBMCs.

Each collaborating institution followed its own protocols to collect whole blood in K2EDTA tubes. For TCRbeta analysis, collaborators shipped samples as frozen whole blood, isolated PBMCs, or DNA extracted from either of those sample types. TCRbeta CDR3 regions were amplified from genomic DNA using the immunoSEQ Assay, a bias-controlled multiplex PCR. Per the authors' processing: The number of nucleated cells in each sample was estimated from the amplification of reference gene primers within the assay. Sequence reads were collapsed and filtered to measure the absolute abundance of every unique TCRbeta CDR3 rearrangement. Productive Simpson clonality was computed per sample as the square root of Simpson's diversity index over productive rearrangements. Imported from immuneACCESS, the table was reduced by TCRdb to in-frame sequences with V and J called. These copies leave out some clones; in studies compared against another copy, an unresolved V gene accounts for under half, and the cause of the remainder is not known. V and J calls and clone size are those listed in that table; D and trimming were worked out from the DNA. In all, the sample holds 45,000 or so clones, and more than 70% of those were seen once. 2% to 2.5% of the sample is in the top ten clones.

The study at large found these results: The amount of clinical and demographic metadata varied by source and participant and was provided uncurated.

Sequencing input: peripheral blood. The rearrangement combines TRBV2 with TRBJ2-2; TRBD1 matches 8 bases in the middle. This sequence was found in an older woman with acute or convalescent COVID-19. The DNA sequence is as follows: TGTGCCAGCAGACCCCCAGGGGGCGATACCGGGGAGCTGTTTTTT. Its translation reads: CASRPPGGDTGELFF.